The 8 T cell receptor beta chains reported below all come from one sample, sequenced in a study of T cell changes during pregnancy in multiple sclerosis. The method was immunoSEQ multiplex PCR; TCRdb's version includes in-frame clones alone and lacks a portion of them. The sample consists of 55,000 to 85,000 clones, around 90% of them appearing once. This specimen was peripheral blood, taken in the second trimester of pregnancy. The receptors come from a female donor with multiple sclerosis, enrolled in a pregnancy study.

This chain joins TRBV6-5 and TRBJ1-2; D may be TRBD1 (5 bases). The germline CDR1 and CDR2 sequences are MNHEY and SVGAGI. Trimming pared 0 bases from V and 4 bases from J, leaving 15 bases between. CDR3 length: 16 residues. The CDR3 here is CASSYSAVGTFYGYTF. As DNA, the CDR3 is TGTGCCAGCAGTTACTCCGCTGTCGGGACTTTCTATGGCTACACCTTC.

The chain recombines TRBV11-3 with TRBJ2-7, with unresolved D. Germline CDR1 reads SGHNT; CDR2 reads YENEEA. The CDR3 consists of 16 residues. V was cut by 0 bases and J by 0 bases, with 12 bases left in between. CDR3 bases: TGTGCCAGCAGCTTAGATATGGGCAGCTACTCCTACGAGCAGTACTTC. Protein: CASSLDMGSYSYEQYF.

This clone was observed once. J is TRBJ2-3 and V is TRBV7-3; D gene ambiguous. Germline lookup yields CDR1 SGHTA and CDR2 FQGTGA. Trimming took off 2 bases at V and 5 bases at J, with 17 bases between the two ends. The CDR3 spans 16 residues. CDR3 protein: CASSLWLVFGRDTQYF. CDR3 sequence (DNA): TGTGCCAGCAGCTTATGGCTAGTGTTCGGTCGAGATACGCAGTATTTT.

The CDR3 here is CASSVSSGASTDTQYF. In DNA, the CDR3 is TGTGCCAGCAGTGTATCTAGCGGGGCTAGCACAGATACGCAGTATTTT. V gene TRBV6-1 combines with J gene TRBJ2-3; 9 nucleotides agree with TRBD2. V was clipped by 4 bases and J by 0 bases; unmatched bases: 5. CDR1 and CDR2 (germline): MNHNS, SASEGT. The CDR3 has 16 amino acids.

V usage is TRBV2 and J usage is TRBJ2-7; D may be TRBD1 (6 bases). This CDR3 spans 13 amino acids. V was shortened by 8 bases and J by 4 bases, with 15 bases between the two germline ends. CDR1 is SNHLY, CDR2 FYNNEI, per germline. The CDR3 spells CASRDTKTYEQYF. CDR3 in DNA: TGTGCCAGCCGGGACACTAAGACGTACGAGCAGTACTTC.

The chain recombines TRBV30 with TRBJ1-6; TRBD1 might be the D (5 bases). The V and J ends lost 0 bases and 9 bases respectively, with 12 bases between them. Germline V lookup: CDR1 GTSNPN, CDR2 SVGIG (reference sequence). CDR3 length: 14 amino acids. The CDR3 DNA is TGTGCCTGGAGTGTAGTCCAGGGTAGTTCACCCCTCCACTTT. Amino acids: CAWSVVQGSSPLHF.

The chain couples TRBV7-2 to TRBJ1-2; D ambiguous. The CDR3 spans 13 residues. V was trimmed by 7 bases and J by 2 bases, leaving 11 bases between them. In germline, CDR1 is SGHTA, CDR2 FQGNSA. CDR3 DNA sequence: TGTGCCAGCACCAACCGCCGGAACTATGGCTACACCTTC. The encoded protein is CASTNRRNYGYTF.

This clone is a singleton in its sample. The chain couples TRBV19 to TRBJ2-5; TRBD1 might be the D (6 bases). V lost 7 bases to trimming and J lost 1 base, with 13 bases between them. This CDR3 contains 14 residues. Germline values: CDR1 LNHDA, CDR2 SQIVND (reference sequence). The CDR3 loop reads CASKQGPSQETQYF. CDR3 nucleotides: TGTGCCAGTAAGCAGGGGCCTAGCCAAGAGACCCAGTACTTC.